This TCR beta chain originates from a study of blood T cell repertoires in COVID-19. Study-level information: Acute and convalescent COVID-19 samples came from the United States, Italy and Spain. T cells, B-cell-depleted T cells, or PBMCs provided the cDNA or gDNA that served as material.

Germline CDR1 and CDR2: MGHDK and SYGVNS. Trimming removed 8 bases at V and 0 bases at J, with 12 bases between. CDR3 length: 14 residues. In the authors' methods: Nucleated cell counts were estimated from reference gene primer amplification. Here immunoSEQ multiplex PCR was the method, and the copy in TCRdb shows in-frame clones only, minus some. Clonal size and the V and J genes are those of that table, whereas D and trimming came from the DNA. Of fewer than 150,000 clones in the sample, about 87% were seen once. Sample: peripheral blood. The chain combines TRBV25-1 with TRBJ2-3; TRBD1 might be the D (5 bases). This clonotype was sampled from a woman aged 70-85 years with acute or convalescent COVID-19. The CDR3 region is CASSGFGSTDTQYF. CDR3 bases: TGTGCCAGCTCAGGGTTCGGAAGCACAGATACGCAGTATTTT.